What follows describes a single T cell receptor beta chain. Its antigen is undetermined. In germline, CDR1 is SGHAT, CDR2 FQNNGV. Trimming at V came to 5 bases and at J to 1 base, leaving 11 bases not matched to a gene. The CDR3 sequence is 16 residues long. This record comes from a study of cytomegalovirus exposure and HLA in healthy donors. General observations from the study: Across donors, most TCRs were seen rarely, yet some public ones were widespread. Serostatus for CMV was the only available immune exposure information.

Use of 60 Vbeta and 13 Jbeta primers characterized the PCR. Assay used: immunoSEQ multiplex PCR; TCRdb lists only in-frame clones, some missing. Of 130,000 to 150,000 clones listed, over 65% are singletons. The rearrangement links TRBV11-2 to TRBJ2-7; TRBD2 agrees at 7 bases. Sequenced material: PBMCs. The sequence came from a man aged 40-49 years in good health and CMV-seropositive. CDR3 loop: CASSLSLADNSYEQYF. As DNA, the CDR3 is TGTGCCAGCAGCCTATCCCTAGCGGATAATTCCTACGAGCAGTACTTC.